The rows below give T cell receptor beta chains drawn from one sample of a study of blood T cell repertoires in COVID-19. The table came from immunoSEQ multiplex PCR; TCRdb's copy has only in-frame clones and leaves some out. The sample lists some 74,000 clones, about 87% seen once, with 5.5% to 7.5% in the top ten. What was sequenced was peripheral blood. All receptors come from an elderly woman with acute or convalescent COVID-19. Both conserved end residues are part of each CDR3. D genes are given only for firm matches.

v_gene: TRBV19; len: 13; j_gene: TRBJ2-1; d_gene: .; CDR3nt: TGTGCCAGTAGTATAGTGTATCGGAGCCAGCAGTTCTTC; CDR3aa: CASSIVYRSQQFF
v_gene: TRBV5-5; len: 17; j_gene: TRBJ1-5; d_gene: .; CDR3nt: TGTGCCAGCAGCTGGACCGACAGTACTCATAGCAATCAGCCCCAGCATTTT; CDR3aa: CASSWTDSTHSNQPQHF
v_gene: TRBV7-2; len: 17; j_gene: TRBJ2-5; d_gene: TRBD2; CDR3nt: TGTGCCAGCAGCCCCTACGGACTAGCGGGCGTCCAAGAGACCCAGTACTTC; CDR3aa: CASSPYGLAGVQETQYF
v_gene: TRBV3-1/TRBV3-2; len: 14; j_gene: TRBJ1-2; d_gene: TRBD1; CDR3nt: TGTGCCAGCAGCCTGGGACAGGGAGGCTATGGCTACACCTTC; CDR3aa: CASSLGQGGYGYTF
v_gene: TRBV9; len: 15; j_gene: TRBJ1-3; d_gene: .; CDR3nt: TGTGCCAGCAGCGCTCAACAGACAGGCCGGAACACCATATATTTT; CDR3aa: CASSAQQTGRNTIYF
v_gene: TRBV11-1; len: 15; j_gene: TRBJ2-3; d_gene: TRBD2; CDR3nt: TGTGCCAGCAGCTGGACTAGCGGGGGGGCAGATACGCAGTATTTT; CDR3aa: CASSWTSGGADTQYF
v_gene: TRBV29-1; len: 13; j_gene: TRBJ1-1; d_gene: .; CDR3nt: TGCAGCGTGGTCGGGGGGCCGAACACTGAAGCTTTCTTT; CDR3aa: CSVVGGPNTEAFF
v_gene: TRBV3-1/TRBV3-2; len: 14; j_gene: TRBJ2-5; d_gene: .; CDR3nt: TGTGCCAGCAGCCTACGGGGGTCCCAAGAGACCCAGTACTTC; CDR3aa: CASSLRGSQETQYF
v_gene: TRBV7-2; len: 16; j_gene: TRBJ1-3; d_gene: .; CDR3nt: TGTGCCAGCAGCTCGGAGAGAGGGGGTGCTGGAAACACCATATATTTT; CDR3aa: CASSSERGGAGNTIYF
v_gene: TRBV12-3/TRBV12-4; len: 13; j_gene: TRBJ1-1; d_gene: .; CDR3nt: TGTGCCAGCAGTCTCATACTACAGGGTGAAGCTTTCTTT; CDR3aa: CASSLILQGEAFF
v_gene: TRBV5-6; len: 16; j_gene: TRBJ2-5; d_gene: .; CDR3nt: TGTGCCAGCAGCTTCCCCTCCCGGGGGAGTAGAGAGACCCAGTACTTC; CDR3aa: CASSFPSRGSRETQYF
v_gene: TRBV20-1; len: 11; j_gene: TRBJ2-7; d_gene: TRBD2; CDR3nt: TGCAGTGCAATCGCGGGGGACGAGGAGTACTTC; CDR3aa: CSAIAGDEEYF